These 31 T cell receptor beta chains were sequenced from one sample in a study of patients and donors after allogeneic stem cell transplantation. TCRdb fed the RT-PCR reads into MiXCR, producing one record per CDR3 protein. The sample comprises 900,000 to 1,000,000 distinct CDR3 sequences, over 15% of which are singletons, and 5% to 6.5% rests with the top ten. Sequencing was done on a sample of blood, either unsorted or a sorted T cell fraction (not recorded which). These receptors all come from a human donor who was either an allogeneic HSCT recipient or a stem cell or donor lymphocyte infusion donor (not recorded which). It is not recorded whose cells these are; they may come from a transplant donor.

The DNA for the CDR3 is TGTGCCAGCAGCCTGATAGGGCGATTGTCCTACGAGCAGTACTTC. Translation gives CASSLIGRLSYEQYF. The gene calls are TRBV5-5 and TRBJ2-7; D unclear. Germline CDR1 and CDR2: SGHKS and YYEKEE (reference sequence). The V gene lost 4 bases and the J gene lost 1 base, with 15 bases spanning the gap. The CDR3 loop spans 15 amino acids. Supplemented by reference TRBV5-5 and TRBJ2-7, the full variable domain reads DAGVTQSPTHLIKTRGQQVTLRCSPISGHKSVSWYQQVLGQGPQFIFQYYEKEERGRGNFPDRFSARQFPNYSSELNVNALLLGDSALYLCASSLIGRLSYEQYFGPGTRLTVT.

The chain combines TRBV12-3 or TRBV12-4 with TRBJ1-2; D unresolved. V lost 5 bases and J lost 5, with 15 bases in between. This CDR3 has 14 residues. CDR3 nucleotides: TGTGCCAGCAGTCCGGGTCGACTTGTGTATGGCTACACCTTC. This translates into CASSPGRLVYGYTF.

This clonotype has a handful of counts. CDR3 nucleotides: TGTGCCAGCAGCTTAGTCAAAAGCGGGACACTTTACTTC. Protein: CASSLVKSGTLYF. V gene TRBV11-1 combines with J gene TRBJ2-7; D is perhaps TRBD2 (7 bases). Trimming cost V 1 base and J 13 bases, with 17 bases left between them. Germline V lookup: CDR1 SGHAT, CDR2 FQDESV (reference sequence). The CDR3 is 13 amino acids.

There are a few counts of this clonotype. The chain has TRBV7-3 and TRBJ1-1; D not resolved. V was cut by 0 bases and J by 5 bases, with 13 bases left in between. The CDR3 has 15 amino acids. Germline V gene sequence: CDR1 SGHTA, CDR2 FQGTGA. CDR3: CASSLTPGFGTEAFF. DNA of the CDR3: TGTGCCAGCAGCTTAACCCCCGGGTTTGGGACTGAAGCTTTCTTT.

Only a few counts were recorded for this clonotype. This CDR3 reads CASSLGAGGGTGELFF. CDR3 in DNA: TGTGCCAGCAGTTTAGGAGCGGGAGGGGGCACCGGGGAGCTGTTTTTT. This chain joins TRBV12-3 or TRBV12-4 and TRBJ2-2, with 10 bases that match TRBD2. V dropped 1 base and J dropped 4; count of bases not matched to a gene: 3. The CDR3 spans 16 residues.

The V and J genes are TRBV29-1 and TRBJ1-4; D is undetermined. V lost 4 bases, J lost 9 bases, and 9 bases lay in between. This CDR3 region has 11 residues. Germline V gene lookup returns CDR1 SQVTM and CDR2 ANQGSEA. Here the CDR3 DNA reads TGCAGCGTTGCGGCGGCTCAAAAACTGTTTTTT. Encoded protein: CSVAAAQKLFF.

The CDR3 region is CASSQEGAGGQPQHF. CDR3 sequence (DNA): TGCGCCAGCAGCCAAGAAGGGGCAGGGGGTCAGCCCCAGCATTTT. This sequence joins TRBV4-3 and TRBJ1-5; 7 nucleotides line up with TRBD1. The CDR3 has 15 amino acids. The J segment lost 6 bases and the V segment lost 0 bases, leaving 5 bases of the junction unmatched. The germline CDR1 and CDR2 sequences are LGHNA and YSLEER.

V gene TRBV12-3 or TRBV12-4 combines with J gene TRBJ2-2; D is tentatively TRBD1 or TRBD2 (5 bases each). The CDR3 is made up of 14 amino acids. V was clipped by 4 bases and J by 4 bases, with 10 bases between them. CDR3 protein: CASSSGTVTGELFF. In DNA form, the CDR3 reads TGTGCCAGCAGTTCCGGGACCGTCACCGGGGAGCTGTTTTTT.

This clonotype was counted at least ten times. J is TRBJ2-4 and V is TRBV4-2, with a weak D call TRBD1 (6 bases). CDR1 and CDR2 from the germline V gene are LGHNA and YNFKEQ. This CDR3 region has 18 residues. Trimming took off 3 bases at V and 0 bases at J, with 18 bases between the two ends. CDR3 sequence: CASSQSLSQGIAKNIQYF. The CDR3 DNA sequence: TGTGCCAGCAGCCAGTCCCTCAGTCAGGGGATAGCCAAAAACATTCAGTACTTC.

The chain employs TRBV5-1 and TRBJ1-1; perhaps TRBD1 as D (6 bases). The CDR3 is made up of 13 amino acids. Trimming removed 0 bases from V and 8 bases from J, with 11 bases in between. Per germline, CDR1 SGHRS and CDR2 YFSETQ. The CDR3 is CASSLVITGEAFF. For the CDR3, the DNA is TGCGCCAGCAGCTTGGTCATTACAGGGGAAGCTTTCTTT. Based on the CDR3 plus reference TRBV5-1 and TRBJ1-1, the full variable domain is KAGVTQTPRYLIKTRGQQVTLSCSPISGHRSVSWYQQTPGQGLQFLFEYFSETQRNKGNFPGRFSGRQFSNSRSEMNVSTLELGDSALYLCASSLVITGEAFFGQGTRLTVV.

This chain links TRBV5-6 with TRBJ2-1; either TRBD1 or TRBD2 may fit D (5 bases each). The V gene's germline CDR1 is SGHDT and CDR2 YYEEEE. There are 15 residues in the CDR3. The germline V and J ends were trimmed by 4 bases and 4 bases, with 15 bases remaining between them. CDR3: CASSHGAAPYNEQFF. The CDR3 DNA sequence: TGTGCCAGCAGCCACGGGGCCGCGCCTTACAATGAGCAGTTCTTC. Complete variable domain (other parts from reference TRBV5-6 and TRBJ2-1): DAGVTQSPTHLIKTRGQQVTLRCSPKSGHDTVSWYQQALGQGPQFIFQYYEEEERQRGNFPDRFSGHQFPNYSSELNVNALLLGDSALYLCASSHGAAPYNEQFFGPGTRLTVL.

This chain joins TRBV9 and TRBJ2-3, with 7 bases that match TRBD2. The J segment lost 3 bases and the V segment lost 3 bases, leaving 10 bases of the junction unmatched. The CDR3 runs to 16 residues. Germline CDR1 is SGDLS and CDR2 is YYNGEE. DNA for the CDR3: TGTGCCAGCAGCGACCGAGCGGGACGGGCTACAGATACGCAGTATTTT. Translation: CASSDRAGRATDTQYF.

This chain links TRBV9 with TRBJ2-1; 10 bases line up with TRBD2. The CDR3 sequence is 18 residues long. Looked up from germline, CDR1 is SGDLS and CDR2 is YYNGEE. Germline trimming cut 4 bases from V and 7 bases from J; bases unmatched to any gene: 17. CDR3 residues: CASSSRASGSGGRNEQFF. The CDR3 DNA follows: TGTGCCAGCAGCTCCCGGGCTAGCGGGAGCGGAGGTAGGAATGAGCAGTTCTTC.

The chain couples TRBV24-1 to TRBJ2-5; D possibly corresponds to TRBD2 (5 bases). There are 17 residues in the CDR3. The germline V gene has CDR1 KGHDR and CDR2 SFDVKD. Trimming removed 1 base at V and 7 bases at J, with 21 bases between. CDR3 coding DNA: TGTGCCACCAGTGATTTCCCGTCACCCGGGTCCCGGGGGACCCAGTACTTC. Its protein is CATSDFPSPGSRGTQYF.

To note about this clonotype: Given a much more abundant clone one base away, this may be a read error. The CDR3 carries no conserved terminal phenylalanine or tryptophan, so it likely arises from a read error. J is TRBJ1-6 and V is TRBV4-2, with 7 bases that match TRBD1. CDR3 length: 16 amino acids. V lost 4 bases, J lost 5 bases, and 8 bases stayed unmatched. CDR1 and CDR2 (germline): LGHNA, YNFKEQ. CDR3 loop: CASSRPVGQDNSPLHL. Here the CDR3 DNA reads TGTGCCAGCAGCCGACCCGTTGGACAGGATAATTCACCCCTCCACCTT.

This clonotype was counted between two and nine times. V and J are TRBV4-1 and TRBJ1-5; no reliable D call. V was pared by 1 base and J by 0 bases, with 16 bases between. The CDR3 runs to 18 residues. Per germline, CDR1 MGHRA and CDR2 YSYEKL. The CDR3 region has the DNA TGCGCCAGCAGCCAAGCCGGGGTTTTTGGGTATAGCAATCAGCCCCAGCATTTT. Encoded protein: CASSQAGVFGYSNQPQHF.

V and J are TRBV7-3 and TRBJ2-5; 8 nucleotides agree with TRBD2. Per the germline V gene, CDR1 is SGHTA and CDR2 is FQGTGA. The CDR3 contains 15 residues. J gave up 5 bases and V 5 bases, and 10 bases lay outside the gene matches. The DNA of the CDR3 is TGTGCCAGCAGCGAACTGGGCGGGAGGATGGAGACCCAGTACTTC. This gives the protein CASSELGGRMETQYF.

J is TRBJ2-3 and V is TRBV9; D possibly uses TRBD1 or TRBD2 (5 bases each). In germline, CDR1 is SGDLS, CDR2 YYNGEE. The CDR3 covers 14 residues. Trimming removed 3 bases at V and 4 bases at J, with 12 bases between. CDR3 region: CASSASMGADTQYF. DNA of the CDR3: TGTGCCAGCAGCGCCTCGATGGGGGCAGATACGCAGTATTTT.

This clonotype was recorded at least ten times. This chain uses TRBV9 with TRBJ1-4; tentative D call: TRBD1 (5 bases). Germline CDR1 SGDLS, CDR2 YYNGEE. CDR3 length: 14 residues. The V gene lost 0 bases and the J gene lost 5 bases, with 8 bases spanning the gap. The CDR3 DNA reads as TGTGCCAGCAGCGTAGGACAGAAAAATGAAAAACTGTTTTTT. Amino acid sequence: CASSVGQKNEKLFF.

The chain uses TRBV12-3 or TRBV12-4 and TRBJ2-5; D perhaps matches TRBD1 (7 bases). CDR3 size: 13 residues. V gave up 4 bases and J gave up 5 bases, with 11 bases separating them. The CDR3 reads CASSWRGLETQYF. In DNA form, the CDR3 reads TGTGCCAGCAGTTGGAGGGGGCTGGAGACCCAGTACTTC.

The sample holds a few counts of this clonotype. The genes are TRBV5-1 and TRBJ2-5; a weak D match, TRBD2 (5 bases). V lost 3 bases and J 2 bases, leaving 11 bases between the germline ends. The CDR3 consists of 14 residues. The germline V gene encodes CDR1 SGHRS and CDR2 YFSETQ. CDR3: CASSSRSGQETQYF. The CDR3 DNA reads TGCGCCAGCAGCTCTAGAAGCGGACAAGAGACCCAGTACTTC.

The CDR3 sequence: CASSVTGVLGGAFF. The CDR3, as DNA: TGTGCCAGCAGTGTGACAGGGGTCCTTGGTGGAGCTTTCTTT. The chain has TRBV25-1 and TRBJ1-1; 8 bases match TRBD1. There are 14 residues in the CDR3. The germline V gene encodes CDR1 MGHDK and CDR2 SYGVNS. V dropped 4 bases and J dropped 10; count of bases not matched to a gene: 11.

The chain's CDR3 is CSVAIRVEGEKLFF. For the CDR3, the DNA is TGCAGCGTCGCGATTAGGGTTGAAGGAGAAAAACTGTTTTTT. The rearrangement joins TRBV29-1 to TRBJ1-4; D ambiguous. The CDR3 extends over 14 amino acids. The V end lost 6 bases, the J end lost 8 bases, and 19 bases lay between the germline ends. Per germline, CDR1 SQVTM and CDR2 ANQGSEA.

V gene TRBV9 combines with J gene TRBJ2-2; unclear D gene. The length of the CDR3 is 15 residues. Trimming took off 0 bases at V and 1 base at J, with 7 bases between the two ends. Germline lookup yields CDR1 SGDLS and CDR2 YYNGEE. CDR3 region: CASSVGRLNTGELFF. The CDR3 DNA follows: TGTGCCAGCAGCGTAGGTCGTCTGAACACCGGGGAGCTGTTTTTT.

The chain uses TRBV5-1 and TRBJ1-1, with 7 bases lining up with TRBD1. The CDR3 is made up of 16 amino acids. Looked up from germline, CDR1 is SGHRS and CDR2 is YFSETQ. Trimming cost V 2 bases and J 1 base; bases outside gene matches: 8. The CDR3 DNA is TGCGCCAGCAGCTTATGGACAGGAACCTCGAACACTGAAGCTTTCTTT. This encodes CASSLWTGTSNTEAFF.

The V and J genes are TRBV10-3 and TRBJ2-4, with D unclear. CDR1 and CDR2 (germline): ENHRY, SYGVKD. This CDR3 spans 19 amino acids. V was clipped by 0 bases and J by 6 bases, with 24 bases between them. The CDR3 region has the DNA TGTGCCATCAGTGAGTCTCCTCCAGTCGAACGTGTTGTTGGAAACATTCAGTACTTC. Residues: CAISESPPVERVVGNIQYF.

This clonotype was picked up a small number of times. The chain's CDR3 is CASSGPGGGHGNEQFF. In DNA, the CDR3 is TGTGCCAGCAGTGGGCCAGGAGGGGGCCATGGGAATGAGCAGTTCTTC. The chain uses TRBV12-3 or TRBV12-4 and TRBJ2-1, with TRBD1 as a possible D gene (7 bases). The V end was cut by 5 bases, the J end by 7 bases, with 21 bases between. There are 16 residues in the CDR3.

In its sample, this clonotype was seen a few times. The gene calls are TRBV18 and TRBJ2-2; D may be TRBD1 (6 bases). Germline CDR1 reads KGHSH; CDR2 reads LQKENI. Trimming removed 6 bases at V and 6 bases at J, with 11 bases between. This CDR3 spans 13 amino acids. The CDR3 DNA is TGTGCCAGCTCGCTACAGGGATCCGGGGAGCTGTTTTTT. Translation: CASSLQGSGELFF.

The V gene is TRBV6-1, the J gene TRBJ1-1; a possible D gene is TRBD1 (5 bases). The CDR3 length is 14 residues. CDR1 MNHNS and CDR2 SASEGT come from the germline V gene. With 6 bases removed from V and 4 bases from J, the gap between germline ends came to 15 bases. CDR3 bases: TGTGCCAGCAGGGGGACGGGGAGGTCCACTGAAGCTTTCTTT. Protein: CASRGTGRSTEAFF.

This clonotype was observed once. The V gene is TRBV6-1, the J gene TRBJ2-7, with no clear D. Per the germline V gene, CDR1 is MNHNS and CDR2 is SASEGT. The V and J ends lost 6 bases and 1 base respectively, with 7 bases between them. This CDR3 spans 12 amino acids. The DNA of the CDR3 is TGTGCCAGCAGGGCCTATTCCTACGAGCAGTACTTC. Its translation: CASRAYSYEQYF.

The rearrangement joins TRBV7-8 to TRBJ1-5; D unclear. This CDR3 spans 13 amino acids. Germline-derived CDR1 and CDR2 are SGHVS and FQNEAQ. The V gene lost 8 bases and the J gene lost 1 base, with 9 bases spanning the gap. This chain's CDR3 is CASGTDSNQPQHF. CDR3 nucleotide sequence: TGTGCCAGCGGAACCGACAGCAATCAGCCCCAGCATTTT. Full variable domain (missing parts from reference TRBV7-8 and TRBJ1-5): GAGVSQSPRYKVAKRGQDVALRCDPISGHVSLFWYQQALGQGPEFLTYFQNEAQLDKSGLPSDRFFAERPEGSVSTLKIQRTQQEDSAVYLCASGTDSNQPQHFGDGTRLSIL.